These T cell receptor beta chains were read from a single sample in a study of blood T cell repertoires in COVID-19. Here immunoSEQ multiplex PCR was the method, and the copy in TCRdb shows in-frame clones only, minus some. The sample holds under 200,000 clones, around 80% seen once. Sequencing was done on a sample of peripheral blood. All receptors derive from a woman between 70 and 85 years old with COVID-19, enrolled during active disease. Both conserved end residues are part of each CDR3. The D gene is left open where the match is weak. The size entry is marked missing in some rows and otherwise reads once, few, many or a size class.

CDR3 DNA	CDR3 protein	V gene	D gene	J gene	clone size
TGTGCCAGCTCCCGCAACCAGGGGATCAATCAGCCCCAGCATTTT	CASSRNQGINQPQHF	TRBV18	NA	TRBJ1-5	few
TGTGCCAGCAAAACGACAGGGTTCCAAGAGACCCAGTACTTC	CASKTTGFQETQYF	TRBV5-6	TRBD1	TRBJ2-5	NA
TGTGCCAGCAGCAGTGGGGCCTGGAACACTGAAGCTTTCTTT	CASSSGAWNTEAFF	TRBV3-1/TRBV3-2	NA	TRBJ1-1	once
TGCGCCAGCAGCTTGGGGGACAGGGCGGGCGAGCAGTACTTC	CASSLGDRAGEQYF	TRBV5-1	TRBD1	TRBJ2-7	NA
TGCGCCAGCAGCCCCGGACAGGGGTGGATTTACGAGCAGTACTTC	CASSPGQGWIYEQYF	TRBV4-1	TRBD1	TRBJ2-7	NA
TGTGCCAGCAGTCACGAGACAGGCCCTAATGAAAAACTGTTTTTT	CASSHETGPNEKLFF	TRBV6-6	NA	TRBJ1-4	NA
TGTGCCACCAGCATTGGACCTCCGGGACAGGGCCATGGCTACACCTTC	CATSIGPPGQGHGYTF	TRBV15	TRBD1	TRBJ1-2	NA
TGTGCCAGCAGCTTAGGACAGCTCACTGAAGCTTTCTTT	CASSLGQLTEAFF	TRBV7-3	NA	TRBJ1-1	NA
TGTGCCAGTAGTATAGAGGAGGGGAGAAGAGGCTACACCTTC	CASSIEEGRRGYTF	TRBV19	NA	TRBJ1-2	NA
TGTGCCAGTAGTATATACCTTTGGAGCGCTGAAGCTTTCTTT	CASSIYLWSAEAFF	TRBV19	NA	TRBJ1-1	once
TGTGCCAGTAGTAGGCAGGCGTATGGCTACACCTTC	CASSRQAYGYTF	TRBV19	NA	TRBJ1-2	NA
TGCAGCGTTGTTCTAGGGGGCACCGGGGAGCTGTTTTTT	CSVVLGGTGELFF	TRBV29-1	NA	TRBJ2-2	NA
TGTGCCAGCAATCGGCCGCGGGCGTACGATCAGCCCCAGCATTTT	CASNRPRAYDQPQHF	TRBV28	NA	TRBJ1-5	NA
TGTGCCAGCAGTGAACTTATCACCGGGGAGCTGTTTTTT	CASSELITGELFF	TRBV2	NA	TRBJ2-2	NA
TGTGCCAGCAGTTCGCCCAGGGGCGGGAACACTGAAGCTTTCTTT	CASSSPRGGNTEAFF	TRBV28	NA	TRBJ1-1	NA
TGTGCCAGCAGCCCACACCCCAAAACCAACACTGAAGCTTTCTTT	CASSPHPKTNTEAFF	TRBV11-3	NA	TRBJ1-1	NA
TGTGCCAGCAGGAGACAGGGGAGCACAGATACGCAGTATTTT	CASRRQGSTDTQYF	TRBV6-5	TRBD1	TRBJ2-3	NA
TGTGCCAGCAGCCCGCTACAGTATGGCTACACCTTC	CASSPLQYGYTF	TRBV14	NA	TRBJ1-2	NA
TGCGCCAGCAGCTTGGGAGGGCGGGTCACTGAAGCTTTCTTT	CASSLGGRVTEAFF	TRBV5-1	NA	TRBJ1-1	NA
TGTGCCAGCAGCTTAGCGAGGGGGGGGAACACTGAAGCTTTCTTT	CASSLARGGNTEAFF	TRBV5-4	NA	TRBJ1-1	NA
TGTGCCAGCAGCTGGCAGGCTAACTATGGCTACACCTTC	CASSWQANYGYTF	TRBV25-1	NA	TRBJ1-2	NA
TGTGCCAGCAGCCAAGGGCCGGGATCAGGCACTGAAGCTTTCTTT	CASSQGPGSGTEAFF	TRBV3-1/TRBV3-2	NA	TRBJ1-1	NA
TGCGCCAGCAGCTCCGCTAACAGGGGGGAGACCCAGTACTTC	CASSSANRGETQYF	TRBV5-1	TRBD1	TRBJ2-5	NA
TGTGCCAGAAGCGGACGAAGGACAGGGGGTCGAGAGACCCAGTACTTC	CARSGRRTGGRETQYF	TRBV5-3	TRBD1	TRBJ2-5	NA
TGTGCCAGCAGTCCCCTGGGGGGAACTGAAGCTTTCTTT	CASSPLGGTEAFF	TRBV6-5	NA	TRBJ1-1	once
TGTGCCAGCAGCCGGTCAGGGGGGACCACAGATACGCAGTATTTT	CASSRSGGTTDTQYF	TRBV7-3	NA	TRBJ2-3	NA
TGTGCCAGCTCACCACCGGGGCGGAGAACCTACAATGAGCAGTTCTTC	CASSPPGRRTYNEQFF	TRBV18	NA	TRBJ2-1	NA
TGTGCCAGCAGTGAACTAGAGACCCAGTACTTC	CASSELETQYF	TRBV28	NA	TRBJ2-5	NA
TGCGCCAGCAGCTTGGCCAAGTTCAACGGGGGGAATGAGCAGTTCTTC	CASSLAKFNGGNEQFF	TRBV5-1	TRBD2	TRBJ2-1	NA
TGTGCCAGTAGTACTCAGGGACTAGCGGATACCGGGGAGCTGTTTTTT	CASSTQGLADTGELFF	TRBV19	TRBD2	TRBJ2-2	NA
TGTGCCAGCAGCGGCAGGGGGCGAAAAACGAATGAGCAGTTCTTC	CASSGRGRKTNEQFF	TRBV11-3	TRBD1	TRBJ2-1	NA
TGCGCCAGCCGGGAGGGAACGAGCACAGATACGCAGTATTTT	CASREGTSTDTQYF	TRBV5-1	TRBD2	TRBJ2-3	NA
TGCGCCAGCAGCCAAGACCTCGGGAATGAGCAGTTCTTC	CASSQDLGNEQFF	TRBV4-1	NA	TRBJ2-1	NA
TGTGCCAGCAGTCGCGGGACAGGGGGCACCGGGGAGCTGTTTTTT	CASSRGTGGTGELFF	TRBV28	TRBD1	TRBJ2-2	NA
TGTGCCAGTAGTTTCCTGTCTATAACCCCGAACACCGGGGAGCTGTTTTTT	CASSFLSITPNTGELFF	TRBV19	NA	TRBJ2-2	NA
TGCGCCAGCGGGGACAGAAACACAGATACGCAGTATTTT	CASGDRNTDTQYF	TRBV10-1	TRBD1	TRBJ2-3	NA
TGTGCCAGCAGACTGACAGTAGCCTACTCTGAAGCTTTCTTT	CASRLTVAYSEAFF	TRBV6-5	NA	TRBJ1-1	NA
TGTGCCAGCAGTGAAGTTCGCGGGGTCCCCTACGAGCAGTACTTC	CASSEVRGVPYEQYF	TRBV6-1	NA	TRBJ2-7	NA
TGTGCCAGCCGTGGACAGGCCTATAACTATGGCTACACCTTC	CASRGQAYNYGYTF	TRBV2	TRBD1	TRBJ1-2	NA
TGTGCCACCAGCACCCCTTCCACCGGGGAGCTGTTTTTT	CATSTPSTGELFF	TRBV15	NA	TRBJ2-2	NA
TGTGCCAGCAGCTTAAAGGGACAGGGATCGTCTGAAGCTTTCTTT	CASSLKGQGSSEAFF	TRBV7-2	TRBD1	TRBJ1-1	NA